This T cell receptor beta chain was recovered during a study of OX40 agonist ivuxolimab in advanced cancers. Some clones are missing from TCRdb's copy, which holds only in-frame ones; the method was immunoSEQ multiplex PCR. The sample shows under 25,000 clones, 78% of them seen only once. Overall study results and limits: The CD4+ and CD8+ T cells in the blood had expanded clonally by week 6 at 0.1 to 3.0 mg/kg. Partial responders treated at 0.1-3.0 mg/kg exhibited clonal expansion among the lowest measured.

Comment on this clone: Its antigen is as yet unknown.

The germline V gene has CDR1 SNHLY and CDR2 FYNNEI. This CDR3 region has 15 residues. V was pared by 6 bases and J by 4 bases, with 16 bases between. V gene TRBV2 combines with J gene TRBJ1-3; D may be TRBD1 (6 bases). Source: CD4+ or CD8+ T cells sorted from blood, taken in a trial of the OX40 agonist ivuxolimab. This receptor was taken from an adult with an advanced solid tumor such as melanoma, head and neck, liver or kidney cancer. Here the CDR3 reads CASRATGSSGNTIYF. CDR3 nucleotides: TGTGCCAGCAGGGCGACAGGATCGTCGGGAAACACCATATATTTT.